This T cell receptor (beta chain) was found in a study of blood T cell repertoires in COVID-19. About the study: Material from acute and convalescent COVID-19 was sourced from the United States, Italy and Spain.

Per the original data handling: Quantification of nucleated cells was approximated via reference gene primer amplification. Clones were sequenced by immunoSEQ multiplex PCR, and TCRdb holds only the in-frame ones, with some missing. From that table come the V and J calls and clone size; the DNA was used to work out D and trimming. Altogether some 70,000 clones are present, just under 90% being singletons, with the ten largest covering 6% to 8%. CDR1 KGHSH and CDR2 LQKENI come from the germline V gene. The CDR3 is 18 residues long. V was clipped by 3 bases and J by 1 base; unmatched bases: 6. V is TRBV18 and J is TRBJ2-6, with 10 bases aligning to TRBD1. Sequencing was done on a sample of peripheral blood. The clonotype originates from a woman of 80 years or more with active COVID-19. The CDR3 reads CASSPVWTGGSGANVLTF. Written as DNA, the CDR3 is TGTGCCAGCTCACCGGTCTGGACAGGGGGGTCTGGGGCCAACGTCCTGACTTTC.